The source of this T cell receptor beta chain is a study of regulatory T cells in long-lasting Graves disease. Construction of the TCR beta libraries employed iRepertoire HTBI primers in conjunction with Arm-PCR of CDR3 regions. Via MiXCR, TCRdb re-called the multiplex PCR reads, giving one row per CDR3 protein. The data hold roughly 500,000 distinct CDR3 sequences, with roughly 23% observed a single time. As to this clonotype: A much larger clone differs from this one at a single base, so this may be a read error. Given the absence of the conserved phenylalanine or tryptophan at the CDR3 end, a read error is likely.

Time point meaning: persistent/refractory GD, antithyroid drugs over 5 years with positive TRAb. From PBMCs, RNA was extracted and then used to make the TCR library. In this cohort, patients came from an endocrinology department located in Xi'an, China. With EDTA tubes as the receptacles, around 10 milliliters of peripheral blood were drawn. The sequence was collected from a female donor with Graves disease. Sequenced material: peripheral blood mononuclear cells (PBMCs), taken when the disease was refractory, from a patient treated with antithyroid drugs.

The CDR3 is CASSQGIGGANTEAFS. The CDR3 DNA follows: TGTGCCAGCAGCCAAGGGATAGGCGGGGCTAACACTGAAGCTTTCTCT. The chain combines TRBV2 with TRBJ1-1; a possible D gene is TRBD1 (5 bases). CDR1 is SNHLY and CDR2 is FYNNEI in the germline V gene. V shed 6 bases and J shed 2 bases, with 19 bases lying between them. The CDR3 spans 16 residues.